These 29 T cell receptor beta chains were all obtained from the same sample, sequenced in a study of identical twins. TCRdb reprocessed the 5' RACE reads via MiXCR and lists one record per CDR3 protein. The sample has fewer than 550,000 distinct CDR3 sequences, about 16% seen once; the top ten hold roughly 0.42%. In addition, the sample was reused for a study of yellow fever vaccine responses in identical twins.

The sequenced material came from CD4+ T cells sorted from blood. The receptors stem from a woman aged 18 to 35 in good health.

This clonotype was counted only a few times. The genes are TRBV10-1 and TRBJ2-4; unclear D gene. The germline V gene has CDR1 WNHNN and CDR2 SYGVQD (reference sequence). Trimming cost V 2 bases and J 4 bases, with 6 bases left between them. The CDR3 loop spans 13 amino acids. CDR3 sequence reads: CASSEGRKNIQYF. For the CDR3, the DNA is TGCGCCAGCAGTGAGGGCAGAAAAAACATTCAGTACTTC.

This clonotype was counted a few times. The chain is built from TRBV6-2 or TRBV6-3 and TRBJ2-7; TRBD2 matches at 12 bases. CDR1 MNHEY and CDR2 SVGEGT come from the germline V gene. Trimming cost V 1 base and J 3 bases; bases outside gene matches: 22. There are 22 residues in the CDR3. DNA of the CDR3: TGTGCCAGCAGTTACTTATCGGCGGGACTAGCGGGCACTGAAGCTATACTCTACGAGCAGTACGTC. Protein: CASSYLSAGLAGTEAILYEQYV.

This chain uses TRBV2 with TRBJ2-3, with D perhaps matching TRBD2 (6 bases). Deletions cut 4 bases from V and 3 bases from J, with 11 bases between. Germline-derived CDR1 and CDR2 are SNHLY and FYNNEI. The CDR3 loop spans 14 amino acids. The CDR3 spells CASSVRRGTDTQYF. For the CDR3, the DNA is TGTGCCAGCAGTGTGAGGCGGGGAACAGATACGCAGTATTTT.

V gene TRBV25-1 combines with J gene TRBJ1-5, with a possible D match to TRBD1 (6 bases). With 4 bases removed from V and 0 bases from J, the gap between germline ends came to 10 bases. Germline loops: CDR1 MGHDK, CDR2 SYGVNS. The CDR3 loop spans 15 amino acids. The CDR3 is CASSATGISNQPQHF. Written as DNA, the CDR3 is TGTGCCAGCAGTGCAACAGGGATTAGCAATCAGCCCCAGCATTTT.

This clonotype was counted at least ten times. The CDR3 reads CASSYSRDYTEAFF. The CDR3 DNA sequence: TGTGCCAGCAGTTACTCCAGGGATTACACTGAAGCTTTCTTT. V and J are TRBV6-5 and TRBJ1-1, with a possible D match to TRBD1 (5 bases). The V gene's germline CDR1 is MNHEY and CDR2 SVGAGI. The CDR3 is 14 amino acids. V lost 0 bases and J 3 bases, leaving 8 bases between the germline ends.

This clonotype was counted a few times. V usage is TRBV6-1 and J usage is TRBJ1-1, with 8 bases aligning to TRBD1. Per the germline V gene, CDR1 is MNHNS and CDR2 is SASEGT. Trimming removed 4 bases from V and 5 bases from J; junction bases left unmatched: 6. This CDR3 is built from 14 residues. The CDR3 region is CASSGNRGMTEAFF. In DNA form, the CDR3 reads TGTGCCAGCAGTGGAAACAGGGGGATGACTGAAGCTTTCTTT.

This clonotype showed up just a few times. The chain employs TRBV2 and TRBJ1-2, with no clear D. The CDR3 sequence is 11 residues long. The V end was cut by 7 bases, the J end by 10 bases, with 13 bases between. CDR1 SNHLY and CDR2 FYNNEI come from the germline V gene. CDR3 amino acids: CASTSAQYYTF. The CDR3 DNA reads TGTGCCAGCACGTCGGCGCAGTACTACACCTTC.

In this sample, this clonotype turned up a few times. This chain connects TRBV18 to TRBJ2-1; either TRBD1 or TRBD2 may fit D (5 bases each). The CDR3 runs 12 residues. V dropped 1 base and J dropped 13 bases, with 11 bases sitting between them. Germline V gene sequence: CDR1 KGHSH, CDR2 LQKENI. Written as DNA, the CDR3 is TGTGCCAGCTCACCACGCGAGGGGACCCAGTTCTTC. This gives the protein CASSPREGTQFF.

This clonotype was recorded a few times. The chain employs TRBV7-9 and TRBJ2-3; D is undetermined. Deletions cut 2 bases from V and 5 bases from J, with 14 bases between. Germline loops: CDR1 SEHNR, CDR2 FQNEAQ (reference sequence). This CDR3 contains 15 residues. The CDR3 loop is CASSLTTVAGDTQYF. CDR3 bases: TGTGCCAGCAGCTTAACTACCGTGGCCGGAGATACGCAGTATTTT.

This chain joins TRBV6-5 and TRBJ2-2; maybe TRBD2 (6 bases). Germline V gives CDR1 MNHEY, CDR2 SVGAGI. With 3 bases removed from V and 0 bases from J, the gap between germline ends came to 8 bases. This CDR3 is 15 amino acids long. This CDR3 is CASSYGGSNTGELFF. CDR3 nucleotides: TGTGCCAGCAGTTATGGGGGGTCGAACACCGGGGAGCTGTTTTTT.

This clonotype has more than one count but fewer than ten. The chain is built from TRBV11-2 and TRBJ2-7; D may be TRBD1 or TRBD2 (5 bases each). Trimming took off 5 bases at V and 3 bases at J, with 14 bases between the two ends. The length of the CDR3 is 14 residues. Per the germline V gene, CDR1 is SGHAT and CDR2 is FQNNGV. The DNA of the CDR3 is TGTGCCAGCAGCGTCAGATGGGGGATCTACGAGCAGTACGTC. This codes for CASSVRWGIYEQYV.

This chain joins TRBV5-1 and TRBJ2-3; 10 bases fit TRBD1. Trimming removed 0 bases from V and 5 bases from J; junction bases left unmatched: 3. CDR1 and CDR2 (germline): SGHRS, YFSETQ. The CDR3 consists of 15 residues. CDR3 bases: TGCGCCAGCAGCTTGGGTGGACAGGGGGGAGATACGCAGTATTTT. This sequence encodes CASSLGGQGGDTQYF.

The chain recombines TRBV6-2 or TRBV6-3 with TRBJ2-4; D remains unclear. V was cut by 4 bases and J by 0 bases, with 13 bases left in between. The V gene's germline CDR1 is MNHEY and CDR2 SVGEGT. CDR3 length: 16 amino acids. DNA for the CDR3: TGTGCCAGCAGTTCCTCAGGAAATCTAGCCAAAAACATTCAGTACTTC. The encoded protein is CASSSSGNLAKNIQYF.

This chain joins TRBV11-2 and TRBJ2-7; no firm D call. Germline V CDR1 and CDR2: SGHAT, FQNNGV. This CDR3 spans 13 amino acids. V dropped 0 bases and J dropped 5 bases, with 8 bases sitting between them. CDR3: CASSLDLRHEQYV. For the CDR3, the DNA is TGTGCCAGCAGCTTAGATCTCCGACACGAGCAGTACGTC.

The CDR3 protein is CASSPDRRYYEQYV. The CDR3 DNA reads TGTGCCAGCAGTCCTGACAGGAGGTACTACGAGCAGTACGTC. The chain is built from TRBV28 and TRBJ2-7; D perhaps matches TRBD1 (6 bases). Germline V gene lookup returns CDR1 MDHEN and CDR2 SYDVKM. The CDR3 loop spans 14 amino acids. V lost 5 bases and J 3 bases, leaving 14 bases between the germline ends.

The chain has TRBV20-1 and TRBJ2-2; TRBD1 is a possible D gene (6 bases). This CDR3 spans 15 amino acids. Trimming took off 0 bases at V and 2 bases at J, with 10 bases between the two ends. Germline V gives CDR1 DFQATT, CDR2 SNEGSKA (reference sequence). The CDR3 coding sequence is TGCAGTGCTAGAGATTCGGGACAAAACACCGGGGAGCTGTTTTTT. Its translation: CSARDSGQNTGELFF.

In its sample, this clonotype was seen a few times. The chain combines TRBV20-1 with TRBJ2-1; the D gene is possibly TRBD2 (5 bases). Trimming pared 3 bases from V and 3 bases from J, leaving 18 bases between. The CDR3 runs to 16 residues. Looked up from germline, CDR1 is DFQATT and CDR2 is SNEGSKA (reference sequence). The CDR3 region has the DNA TGCAGTGCTAGGCCTCAACCGGACCGGGACTACAATGAGCAGTTCTTC. It codes for CSARPQPDRDYNEQFF.

The CDR3, as DNA: TGTGCCAGCAGCGACATGTATGAGGGCGCCTACAATGAGCAGTTCTTC. Protein: CASSDMYEGAYNEQFF. The chain carries TRBV7-9 and TRBJ2-1; D possibly corresponds to TRBD2 (5 bases). V was pared by 5 bases and J by 2 bases, with 16 bases between. The CDR3 extends over 16 amino acids. Looked up from germline, CDR1 is SEHNR and CDR2 is FQNEAQ (reference sequence).

This clonotype was seen a handful of times. V usage is TRBV16 and J usage is TRBJ2-4; D remains ambiguous. Trimming took 2 bases from V and 12 from J, leaving 11 bases between them. From germline, CDR1 is KGHSY and CDR2 FQNENV. The CDR3 has 12 residues. CDR3 sequence: CASSQEVVPQYF. DNA for the CDR3: TGTGCCAGCAGCCAAGAGGTGGTACCTCAGTACTTC.

V is TRBV12-3 or TRBV12-4 and J is TRBJ2-5, with D perhaps matching TRBD1 (6 bases). V dropped 7 bases and J dropped 5 bases, with 14 bases sitting between them. The CDR3 consists of 13 residues. CDR3 loop: CASNHRADETQYF. The CDR3 region has the DNA TGTGCCAGCAACCACAGGGCGGATGAGACCCAGTACTTC.

This clonotype has a count of ten or more. V and J are TRBV20-1 and TRBJ2-5; D is unclear. The length of the CDR3 is 11 residues. Germline loops: CDR1 DFQATT, CDR2 SNEGSKA (reference sequence). V was pared by 3 bases and J by 5 bases, with 7 bases between. DNA of the CDR3: TGCAGTGCTAGTCTCGGGGAGACCCAGTACTTC. Protein product: CSASLGETQYF.

This clonotype was found a few times. This rearrangement joins TRBV6-1 to TRBJ2-7, with 9 bases aligning to TRBD1. CDR1 is MNHNS and CDR2 is SASEGT in the germline V gene. This CDR3 comprises 13 residues. V was clipped by 3 bases and J by 7 bases; unmatched bases: 4. The CDR3 DNA follows: TGTGCCAGCAGTGAGACAGGGGGAATGGAGCAGTACGTC. Translation gives CASSETGGMEQYV.

The V gene is TRBV28, the J gene TRBJ2-7; 7 positions match TRBD2. This CDR3 has 12 amino acids. In germline, CDR1 is MDHEN, CDR2 SYDVKM. V shed 6 bases and J 5 bases; nucleotides not matched to a gene: 4. DNA for the CDR3: TGTGCCAGCAGGACGGGGACTAACGAGCAGTACTTC. Translated: CASRTGTNEQYF.

This clonotype was seen only a few times. This chain uses TRBV12-3 or TRBV12-4 with TRBJ1-2; 12 bases match TRBD1. The CDR3 consists of 13 residues. The ends lost 6 bases at V and 7 bases at J; junction bases unmatched: 3. In DNA form, the CDR3 reads TGTGCCAGCAGGGGACAGGGGGCCTCTGGCTACACCTTC. It is translated as CASRGQGASGYTF.

The V and J genes are TRBV12-3 or TRBV12-4 and TRBJ2-1; 10 bases align to TRBD2. There are 19 residues in the CDR3. The ends lost 0 bases at V and 6 bases at J; junction bases unmatched: 14. CDR3 sequence: CASSLAGAGLAGVFNEQFF. The CDR3 nucleotides read TGTGCCAGCAGTTTAGCGGGAGCGGGCCTAGCGGGAGTCTTCAATGAGCAGTTCTTC.

This clonotype was seen at least ten times. This sequence joins TRBV5-1 and TRBJ2-5; D uncertain. V gave up 4 bases and J gave up 3 bases, with 13 bases separating them. The CDR3 is made up of 14 amino acids. The V gene's germline CDR1 is SGHRS and CDR2 YFSETQ. CDR3 residues: CASSLGRTEETQYF. As DNA, the CDR3 is TGCGCCAGCAGCCTCGGACGGACGGAAGAGACCCAGTACTTC.

In its sample, this clonotype was seen a few times. The chain links TRBV10-3 to TRBJ2-1; D is uncertain. Germline V gene sequence: CDR1 ENHRY, CDR2 SYGVKD. CDR3 length: 12 residues. V lost 6 bases and J lost 7, with 10 bases in between. CDR3 in DNA: TGTGCCATCAGCCCTGAGCCGAATGAGCAGTTCTTC. This encodes CAISPEPNEQFF.

This clonotype has only a few counts. The V and J genes are TRBV20-1 and TRBJ2-3; TRBD2 matches 8 bases. Germline CDR1 reads DFQATT; CDR2 reads SNEGSKA (reference sequence). CDR3 length equals 14 residues. Trimming took 3 bases from V and 1 from J; bases not matched to a gene: 3. The CDR3 reads CSASSAGGTDTQYF. The CDR3 DNA sequence: TGCAGTGCTAGTTCAGCGGGGGGCACAGATACGCAGTATTTT.

This chain uses TRBV27 with TRBJ2-1; TRBD2 agrees at 9 bases. From germline, CDR1 is MNHEY and CDR2 SMNVEV (reference sequence). Trimming at V came to 4 bases and at J to 7 bases, leaving 11 bases not matched to a gene. The CDR3 is 16 amino acids. CDR3 DNA: TGTGCCAGCAGTTCCGACCTTGCTAGCGGGAAGAATGAGCAGTTCTTC. As protein: CASSSDLASGKNEQFF.